The T cell receptor (beta chain) under discussion was sequenced for a study of blood T cell repertoires in COVID-19. Study-wide context: From the United States, Italy and Spain came samples of acute and convalescent COVID-19. T cells, B-cell-depleted T cells, or PBMCs supplied cDNA or gDNA.

The V and J ends lost 1 base and 5 bases respectively, with 15 bases between them. Germline assignment: CDR1 MGHRA and CDR2 YSYEKL. The CDR3 covers 16 residues. Authors' processing steps: Quantification of nucleated cells was approximated via reference gene primer amplification. The assay was immunoSEQ multiplex PCR, and TCRdb's table has in-frame clones only and misses some. V, J and clone size derive from that table, while D and trimming were established from the DNA sequence. The table records roughly 140,000 clones, roughly 76% of them present only once. This clone was seen a single time. Sequenced input: peripheral blood. The TCR was taken from a human donor with acute or convalescent COVID-19. The donor label of this sample is uncertain. The chain combines TRBV4-1 with TRBJ1-5; D is unresolved. In DNA, the CDR3 is TGCGCCAGCAGCCAAGGCTGGGTAATTCGGGATCAGCCCCAGCATTTT. This translates into CASSQGWVIRDQPQHF.